The sequence of this T cell receptor (beta chain) was determined in a study of cytomegalovirus exposure and HLA in healthy donors. The J segment lost 3 bases and the V segment lost 8 bases, leaving 7 bases of the junction unmatched. Germline V lookup: CDR1 MDHEN, CDR2 SYDVKM. The CDR3 consists of 14 residues. 60 Vbeta and 13 Jbeta primers were used in PCR. The table came from immunoSEQ multiplex PCR; TCRdb's copy has only in-frame clones and leaves some out. The sample holds 110,000 to 150,000 clones; 80% are singletons and the top ten take roughly 4.8%. The table lists this clone with a count of one. The antigen is undetermined. Points from the study as a whole: Reported performance of the classifier showed diagnosis of cytomegalovirus status with high specificity and sensitivity.

V and J are TRBV28 and TRBJ1-2; 9 bases agree with TRBD1. The TCR comes from a man aged 40-49 years in good health and CMV-seronegative. What was sequenced was PBMCs. CDR3: CASQTGGSDYGYTF. In nucleotides, the CDR3 is TGTGCCAGCCAAACAGGGGGCAGCGACTATGGCTACACCTTC.